The present entry profiles one T cell receptor (beta chain) with its context. Assay: immunoSEQ multiplex PCR; the TCRdb copy retains only in-frame clones and omits some. The table lists fewer than 100,000 clones, about 95% of them singletons. V lost 4 bases to trimming and J lost 7 bases; unmatched junction nucleotides: 7. CDR3 length: 16 amino acids. The germline gives CDR1 SEHNR, CDR2 FQNEAQ (reference sequence). This sample was taken from a study of technical replicates of blood from a few donors. The sample taken for sequencing was T cells isolated from PBMCs. V usage is TRBV7-9 and J usage is TRBJ2-2, with 12 nucleotides matching TRBD2. This TCR came from a human donor in good health. The CDR3 is CASSSRLAGEVGELFF. CDR3 nucleotide sequence: TGTGCCAGCAGCTCCCGACTAGCGGGAGAAGTCGGGGAGCTGTTTTTT. The complete variable domain, with remaining parts taken from reference TRBV7-9 and TRBJ2-2, reads DTGVSQNPRHKITKRGQNVTFRCDPISEHNRLYWYRQTLGQGPEFLTYFQNEAQLEKSRLLSDRFSAERPKGSFSTLEIQRTEQGDSAMYLCASSSRLAGEVGELFFGEGSRLTVL.